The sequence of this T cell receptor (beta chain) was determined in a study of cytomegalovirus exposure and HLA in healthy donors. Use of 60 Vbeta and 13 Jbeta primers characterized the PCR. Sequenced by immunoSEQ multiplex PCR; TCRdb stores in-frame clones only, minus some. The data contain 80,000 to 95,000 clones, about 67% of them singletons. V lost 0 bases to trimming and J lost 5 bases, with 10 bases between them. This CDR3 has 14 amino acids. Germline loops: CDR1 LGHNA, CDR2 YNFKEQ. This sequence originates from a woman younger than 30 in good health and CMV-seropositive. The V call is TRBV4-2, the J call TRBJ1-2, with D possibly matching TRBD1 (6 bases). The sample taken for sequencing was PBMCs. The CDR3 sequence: CASSQDHQGYGYTF. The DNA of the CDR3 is TGTGCCAGCAGCCAAGATCATCAGGGGTATGGCTACACCTTC.